The 23 T cell receptor beta chains below all came from one sample that was sequenced in a study of blood T cell repertoires in COVID-19. The method was immunoSEQ multiplex PCR; TCRdb's version includes in-frame clones alone and lacks a portion of them. The table lists some 140,000 clones, more than 60% of them singletons. Sequenced: peripheral blood. The origin of the receptors is a man aged 80 or over with acute or convalescent COVID-19.

This clone was counted once. The chain joins TRBV4-1 to TRBJ1-6; TRBD1 matches at 8 bases. Trimming cost V 4 bases and J 1 base; bases outside gene matches: 15. Germline values: CDR1 MGHRA, CDR2 YSYEKL. This CDR3 has 20 residues. The CDR3 DNA reads as TGCGCCAGCAGCCTCGTACATAAAGACAGGGGAAGTTCCTATAATTCACCCCTCCACTTT. This gives the protein CASSLVHKDRGSSYNSPLHF.

About this clone: The same CDR3 also results from other DNA sequences found in this sample. The V and J genes are TRBV15 and TRBJ2-1; D might be TRBD1 (5 bases). Looked up from germline, CDR1 is LNHNV and CDR2 is YYDKDF (reference sequence). The CDR3 extends over 13 amino acids. Trimming shortened V by 8 bases and J by 4 bases, and 12 bases separated the two germline ends. The CDR3 protein is CATLRTPYNEQFF. The DNA of the CDR3 is TGTGCCACCCTCCGGACACCTTACAATGAGCAGTTCTTC.

This chain's CDR3 is CASSSPGTGTRYNEQFF. In DNA, the CDR3 is TGTGCCAGCAGCTCCCCCGGGACAGGAACGCGTTACAATGAGCAGTTCTTC. The gene calls are TRBV9 and TRBJ2-1; 8 bases line up with TRBD1. The CDR3 loop spans 17 amino acids. Per germline, CDR1 SGDLS and CDR2 YYNGEE. J was trimmed by 4 bases and V by 4 bases; bases with no gene match: 13.

The J gene is TRBJ2-1, the V gene TRBV11-3, with unresolved D. V was clipped by 1 base and J by 3 bases, with 7 bases between them. CDR1 and CDR2 from the germline V gene are SGHNT and YENEEA. The CDR3 extends over 14 amino acids. The CDR3 DNA reads as TGTGCCAGCAGCTTAGTGGGCAACTACAATGAGCAGTTCTTC. Residues: CASSLVGNYNEQFF.

This clone showed up just once. The chain employs TRBV10-3 and TRBJ1-5; 7 bases are shared with TRBD1. Germline V gene lookup returns CDR1 ENHRY and CDR2 SYGVKD. Trimming cost V 8 bases and J 1 base; bases outside gene matches: 14. The CDR3 contains 17 residues. The CDR3 loop is CAIRARGGLGSNQPQHF. The CDR3 bases are TGTGCCATCCGGGCCCGAGGGGGCCTAGGGAGCAATCAGCCCCAGCATTTT.

This clone showed up just a few times. The chain uses TRBV28 and TRBJ1-2; no definite D call. This CDR3 is 10 amino acids long. The germline V gene has CDR1 MDHEN and CDR2 SYDVKM. V was cut by 6 bases and J by 4 bases, with 3 bases left in between. CDR3 protein: CASSRYGYTF. In nucleotides, the CDR3 is TGTGCCAGCAGCCGCTATGGCTACACCTTC.

The chain couples TRBV30 to TRBJ1-4; D might be TRBD1 (5 bases). Looked up from germline, CDR1 is GTSNPN and CDR2 is SVGIG (reference sequence). The CDR3 contains 14 residues. With 2 bases removed from V and 5 bases from J, the gap between germline ends came to 12 bases. The CDR3 nucleotides are TGTGCCTGGAGTCCCCAGGGAGGGAATGAAAAACTGTTTTTT. Its protein is CAWSPQGGNEKLFF.

This chain links TRBV11-3 with TRBJ2-2; the match to TRBD2 covers 9 bases. CDR3 length: 16 amino acids. CDR1 and CDR2 from the germline V gene are SGHNT and YENEEA. The V gene end was trimmed by 4 bases and the J gene end by 1 base; junction bases not matched to a gene: 4. The CDR3 DNA follows: TGTGCCAGCAGCTCAAAGACTAGCGGGAACACCGGGGAGCTGTTTTTT. Residues: CASSSKTSGNTGELFF.

V and J are TRBV5-4 and TRBJ1-2; D possibly corresponds to TRBD1 (5 bases). Per the germline V gene, CDR1 is SGHNT and CDR2 is YYREEE (reference sequence). CDR3 length equals 14 residues. Between the trimmed V and J ends, which lost 4 bases and 2 bases, there was a span of 12 bases. The CDR3 coding sequence is TGTGCCAGCAGCCCGGGGGTCAGGAACTATGGCTACACCTTC. Its protein product is CASSPGVRNYGYTF.

Comments on this clone: One junction end disagrees with the germline gene, perhaps due to a read error. This sequence joins TRBV3-1 (or the pseudogene TRBV3-2) and TRBJ2-1; D may be TRBD1 (6 bases). This CDR3 contains 12 residues. Germline V lookup: CDR1 LGHDT, CDR2 YNNKEL (reference sequence). Here the CDR3 DNA reads TGTGCCAGCAGTCAAGATTTTGGGGGCCCGGTCTTC. Translated: CASSQDFGGPVF.

The chain links TRBV18 to TRBJ1-3, with 10 positions matching TRBD1. The CDR3 runs to 19 residues. V gave up 4 bases and J gave up 0 bases; unmatched junction bases: 12. The germline CDR1 and CDR2 sequences are KGHSH and LQKENI. This chain's CDR3 is CASSQQGTGVYSSGNTIYF. In DNA form, the CDR3 reads TGTGCCAGCTCACAACAAGGGACAGGGGTTTACAGCTCTGGAAACACCATATATTTT.

The rearrangement links TRBV3-1 (or the pseudogene TRBV3-2) to TRBJ2-7, with TRBD1 identical over 10 bases. This CDR3 is built from 13 residues. V shed 6 bases and J 2 bases; nucleotides not matched to a gene: 1. Germline V CDR1 and CDR2: LGHDT, YNNKEL (reference sequence). The CDR3 protein is CASRGTGAYEQYF. In nucleotides, the CDR3 is TGTGCCAGCAGAGGGACAGGGGCCTACGAGCAGTACTTC.

This rearrangement joins TRBV5-1 to TRBJ2-3, with D maybe TRBD1 (6 bases). V was pared by 0 bases and J by 1 base, with 9 bases between. Germline CDR1 reads SGHRS; CDR2 reads YFSETQ. This CDR3 contains 15 residues. The CDR3 sequence: CASSLGQAGTDTQYF. CDR3 bases: TGCGCCAGCAGCTTGGGACAGGCTGGCACAGATACGCAGTATTTT.

The table lists this clone with a count of one. V gene TRBV11-2 combines with J gene TRBJ2-2; TRBD1 aligns across 7 bases. J gave up 7 bases and V 4 bases, and 9 bases lay outside the gene matches. Germline V gene lookup returns CDR1 SGHAT and CDR2 FQNNGV. This CDR3 is 15 amino acids long. In DNA form, the CDR3 reads TGTGCCAGCAGCTCTCAGGGGGTTTATGGCGGGGAGCTGTTTTTT. Translated: CASSSQGVYGGELFF.

The chain employs TRBV5-4 and TRBJ2-3; D is unresolved. Germline CDR1 SGHNT, CDR2 YYREEE (reference sequence). The CDR3 is made up of 12 amino acids. The V end lost 4 bases, the J end lost 2 bases, and 5 bases lay between the germline ends. In DNA form, the CDR3 reads TGTGCCAGCAGCACCTACACAGATACGCAGTATTTT. Translation gives CASSTYTDTQYF.

CDR3 DNA sequence: TGTGCCAGCAGTTCTTCCGGGATCTCGGGAGGCTACACCTTC. The encoded protein is CASSSSGISGGYTF. This chain joins TRBV6-6 and TRBJ1-2, with unresolved D. From germline, CDR1 is MNHNY and CDR2 SVGAGI (reference sequence). The V end was cut by 4 bases, the J end by 8 bases, with 17 bases between. CDR3 length equals 14 residues.

The CDR3 DNA sequence: TGCGCCAGCAGCTTGGGGGGACAGGACGGGAAGCAGTACTTC. It encodes CASSLGGQDGKQYF. The chain has TRBV5-1 and TRBJ2-7; 8 positions agree with TRBD1. CDR3 length: 14 residues. Germline trimming cut 0 bases from V and 8 bases from J; bases unmatched to any gene: 7. The germline V gene has CDR1 SGHRS and CDR2 YFSETQ.

In its sample, this clone was seen a few times. This sequence joins TRBV6-6 and TRBJ1-5; D may be TRBD1 (6 bases). CDR1 and CDR2 from the germline V gene are MNHNY and SVGAGI (reference sequence). V was trimmed by 2 bases and J by 1 base, leaving 9 bases between them. CDR3 length equals 15 residues. CDR3 loop: CASSYGRGSNQPQHF. CDR3 DNA: TGTGCCAGCAGTTACGGGAGGGGGAGCAATCAGCCCCAGCATTTT.

The chain employs TRBV19 and TRBJ2-1; 10 nucleotides align to TRBD1. The germline V gene has CDR1 LNHDA and CDR2 SQIVND (reference sequence). This CDR3 is built from 16 residues. V was pared by 5 bases and J by 4 bases, with 8 bases of the junction left unmatched. The CDR3 DNA follows: TGTGCCAGTAGTGAGCAGACAGGGGGCTTGTACAATGAGCAGTTCTTC. Protein sequence: CASSEQTGGLYNEQFF. The complete variable domain, with remaining parts taken from reference TRBV19 and TRBJ2-1, reads DGGITQSPKYLFRKEGQNVTLSCEQNLNHDAMYWYRQDPGQGLRLIYYSQIVNDFQKGDIAEGYSVSREKKESFPLTVTSAQKNPTAFYLCASSEQTGGLYNEQFFGPGTRLTVL.

The chain employs TRBV15 and TRBJ2-3; 10 positions agree with TRBD2. V gave up 0 bases and J gave up 4 bases; unmatched junction bases: 1. This CDR3 has 15 amino acids. CDR1 LNHNV and CDR2 YYDKDF come from the germline V gene (reference sequence). The CDR3 spells CATSRDTSGADTQYF. CDR3 coding DNA: TGTGCCACCAGCAGAGATACTAGCGGGGCAGATACGCAGTATTTT.

The rearrangement links TRBV28 to TRBJ1-6, with TRBD1 as a possible D gene (6 bases). The germline CDR1 and CDR2 sequences are MDHEN and SYDVKM. The V and J ends lost 6 bases and 6 bases respectively, with 12 bases between them. The CDR3 loop spans 14 amino acids. CDR3: CASSQGQLNSPLHF. The CDR3 DNA reads as TGTGCCAGCAGCCAAGGACAGCTTAATTCACCCCTCCACTTT.

A remark on this clone: Other DNA sequences in this specimen translate into the identical CDR3. The V and J genes are TRBV5-1 and TRBJ1-1; 8 bases agree with TRBD1. V lost 4 bases to trimming and J lost 0 bases; unmatched junction nucleotides: 2. Germline values: CDR1 SGHRS, CDR2 YFSETQ. This CDR3 has 14 amino acids. In DNA, the CDR3 is TGCGCCAGCAGCGGGGGACAGGTGAACACTGAAGCTTTCTTT. Translating gives CASSGGQVNTEAFF.

The chain uses TRBV9 and TRBJ2-7; D unclear. The CDR3 runs to 14 residues. The V gene's germline CDR1 is SGDLS and CDR2 YYNGEE. V was cut by 0 bases and J by 3 bases, with 10 bases left in between. CDR3 nucleotide sequence: TGTGCCAGCAGCGTAGGGCAGGCTGTCTACGAGCAGTACTTC. Residues: CASSVGQAVYEQYF. Supplemented by reference TRBV9 and TRBJ2-7, the full variable domain reads DSGVTQTPKHLITATGQRVTLRCSPRSGDLSVYWYQQSLDQGLQFLIQYYNGEERAKGNILERFSAQQFPDLHSELNLSSLELGDSALYFCASSVGQAVYEQYFGPGTRLTVT.